These 26 T cell receptor beta chains were all obtained from the same sample, sequenced in a study of blood T cell repertoires in COVID-19. Here immunoSEQ multiplex PCR was the method, and the copy in TCRdb shows in-frame clones only, minus some. The table includes 200,000 to 300,000 clones, around 86% detected once. The specimen sequenced was peripheral blood. The receptor source for this set is a woman in her twenties or thirties who had recovered from COVID-19.

V is TRBV11-2 and J is TRBJ2-7, with a possible D match to TRBD1 (5 bases). The V end was cut by 5 bases, the J end by 4 bases, with 12 bases between. This CDR3 comprises 13 residues. Germline CDR1 reads SGHAT; CDR2 reads FQNNGV. The CDR3 protein is CASSRGIGYEQYF. The CDR3 nucleotides are TGTGCCAGCAGCAGGGGCATAGGATACGAGCAGTACTTC.

The rearrangement links TRBV13 to TRBJ1-2; 7 bases match TRBD1. The CDR3 totals 15 residues. V shed 2 bases and J 4 bases; nucleotides not matched to a gene: 7. The germline CDR1 and CDR2 sequences are PRHDT and FYEKMQ (reference sequence). For the CDR3, the DNA is TGTGCCAGCAGCTTATTAACGGGACAGCCCTATGGCTACACCTTC. It codes for CASSLLTGQPYGYTF.

The V call is TRBV6-5, the J call TRBJ2-5, with TRBD1 matching over 11 bases. The V and J ends lost 0 bases and 1 base, in that order; junction bases with no gene match: 1. The CDR3 sequence is 16 residues long. Germline loops: CDR1 MNHEY, CDR2 SVGAGI. As DNA, the CDR3 is TGTGCCAGCAGTTACTCTGGGACAGGGGGCCAAGAGACCCAGTACTTC. It translates to CASSYSGTGGQETQYF.

The V call is TRBV3-1 (or the pseudogene TRBV3-2), the J call TRBJ2-1; the match to TRBD2 covers 9 bases. There are 16 residues in the CDR3. V gave up 1 base and J gave up 5 bases; unmatched junction bases: 6. CDR1 and CDR2 from the germline V gene are LGHDT and YNNKEL (reference sequence). CDR3 bases: TGTGCCAGCAGCCAAGTAAGCGGGGGGTCGCACAATGAGCAGTTCTTC. The encoded protein is CASSQVSGGSHNEQFF.

The chain carries TRBV6-2 or TRBV6-3 and TRBJ1-1; 10 bases are shared with TRBD1. Germline V lookup: CDR1 MNHEY, CDR2 SVGEGT. J gave up 0 bases and V 6 bases, and 4 bases lay outside the gene matches. The CDR3 has 15 amino acids. This CDR3 reads CASSGQGDLNTEAFF. The CDR3 DNA sequence: TGTGCCAGCAGCGGACAGGGGGATCTGAACACTGAAGCTTTCTTT.

This CDR3 is CASSVGWGGYAGELFF. CDR3 DNA: TGTGCCAGCAGCGTAGGATGGGGGGGATACGCCGGGGAGCTGTTTTTT. The V and J genes are TRBV9 and TRBJ2-2; 7 nucleotides agree with TRBD2. From germline, CDR1 is SGDLS and CDR2 YYNGEE. Germline trimming cut 0 bases from V and 6 bases from J; bases unmatched to any gene: 8. CDR3 length equals 16 residues.

The chain combines TRBV5-1 with TRBJ2-3; 15 bases map to TRBD2. Germline loops: CDR1 SGHRS, CDR2 YFSETQ. This CDR3 contains 17 residues. The V and J ends lost 4 bases and 5 bases, in that order; junction bases with no gene match: 8. CDR3 residues: CASSPGLAGGHIDTQYF. CDR3 nucleotide sequence: TGCGCCAGCAGCCCGGGACTAGCGGGGGGCCATATAGATACGCAGTATTTT.

The CDR3 DNA reads TGTGCCAGCAGCTTGACCGACAGGGATCCCCCCTACGAGCAGTACTTC. Amino acid sequence: CASSLTDRDPPYEQYF. V and J are TRBV5-4 and TRBJ2-7; 7 bases fit TRBD1. The CDR3 sequence is 16 residues long. J was trimmed by 2 bases and V by 1 base; bases with no gene match: 9. Germline assignment: CDR1 SGHNT and CDR2 YYREEE (reference sequence).

The chain has TRBV2 and TRBJ2-3; D unclear. Germline loops: CDR1 SNHLY, CDR2 FYNNEI. Trimming shortened V by 6 bases and J by 0 bases, and 10 bases separated the two germline ends. This CDR3 has 14 residues. In DNA, the CDR3 is TGTGCCAGCAGCAGAAAACCGAGCACAGATACGCAGTATTTT. The encoded protein is CASSRKPSTDTQYF.

The genes are TRBV19 and TRBJ2-3; 11 bases match TRBD2. The V gene end was trimmed by 11 bases and the J gene end by 6 bases; junction bases not matched to a gene: 10. The CDR3 length is 14 residues. The germline V gene has CDR1 LNHDA and CDR2 SQIVND (reference sequence). This CDR3 is CAVGSGGAADTQYF. CDR3 DNA: TGTGCCGTCGGTAGCGGGGGGGCCGCCGATACGCAGTATTTT.

The chain combines TRBV27 with TRBJ2-7; 9 bases map to TRBD1. The germline V gene encodes CDR1 MNHEY and CDR2 SMNVEV (reference sequence). Unmatched junction bases numbered 10, after V lost 5 bases and J lost 2 bases. The length of the CDR3 is 16 residues. CDR3 sequence reads: CASSGGPGQGTYEQYF. CDR3 bases: TGTGCCAGCAGTGGGGGGCCGGGACAGGGCACCTACGAGCAGTACTTC.

This rearrangement joins TRBV5-5 to TRBJ2-2; D is undetermined. Germline CDR1 reads SGHKS; CDR2 reads YYEKEE (reference sequence). Between the trimmed V and J ends, which lost 4 bases and 6 bases, there was a span of 16 bases. The length of the CDR3 is 15 residues. The CDR3 sequence is CASSPPVRGAGELFF. DNA of the CDR3: TGTGCCAGCAGCCCCCCGGTTCGCGGCGCCGGGGAGCTGTTTTTT.

V usage is TRBV11-2 and J usage is TRBJ2-5, with 13 nucleotides matching TRBD2. This CDR3 is 18 amino acids long. Per germline, CDR1 SGHAT and CDR2 FQNNGV. J lost 7 bases, V lost 4 bases, and 15 bases had no gene match. The chain's CDR3 is CASSSPGLAGMNPRTQYF. CDR3 DNA sequence: TGTGCCAGCAGCTCACCGGGACTAGCGGGGATGAACCCCCGGACCCAGTACTTC.

This clone was detected once. CDR3: CASSQLLQGIGENIQYF. Here the CDR3 DNA reads TGTGCCAGCAGCCAACTTCTACAGGGTATCGGGGAAAACATTCAGTACTTC. This rearrangement joins TRBV3-1 (or the pseudogene TRBV3-2) to TRBJ2-4; TRBD1 might be the D (6 bases). The germline V gene encodes CDR1 LGHDT and CDR2 YNNKEL (reference sequence). The V gene lost 2 bases and the J gene lost 5 bases, with 19 bases spanning the gap. The CDR3 sequence is 17 residues long.

The chain couples TRBV4-1 to TRBJ1-1; D might be TRBD1 (5 bases). CDR3 length: 15 residues. The germline gives CDR1 MGHRA, CDR2 YSYEKL. Trimming removed 2 bases from V and 2 bases from J, with 12 bases in between. CDR3 region: CASSQRNRLNTEAFF. The CDR3 DNA reads as TGCGCCAGCAGCCAACGGAACAGGCTAAACACTGAAGCTTTCTTT.

This chain connects TRBV2 to TRBJ1-3; D gene ambiguous. This CDR3 spans 15 amino acids. Trimming removed 0 bases at V and 1 base at J, with 7 bases between. Looked up from germline, CDR1 is SNHLY and CDR2 is FYNNEI. DNA for the CDR3: TGTGCCAGCAGTGAAGCCCGGGGATCTGGAAACACCATATATTTT. Translating it yields CASSEARGSGNTIYF.

The rearrangement joins TRBV14 to TRBJ1-6; D is possibly TRBD1 (6 bases). V lost 3 bases to trimming and J lost 6 bases, with 9 bases between them. This CDR3 region has 14 residues. Germline lookup yields CDR1 SGHDN and CDR2 FVKESK. CDR3 nucleotide sequence: TGTGCCAGCAGCCATACAGGGCCTAATTCACCCCTCCACTTT. Translation gives CASSHTGPNSPLHF.

The V gene is TRBV6-1, the J gene TRBJ2-7, with a tentative D call TRBD1 (6 bases). Germline loops: CDR1 MNHNS, CDR2 SASEGT. The CDR3 is 14 amino acids. The V and J ends lost 2 bases and 3 bases respectively, with 11 bases between them. CDR3 in DNA: TGTGCCAGCAGTGAATCGGGGACATACTACGAGCAGTACTTC. Its translation is CASSESGTYYEQYF.

This clone has a handful of counts. V and J are TRBV10-3 and TRBJ1-4, with 8 bases lining up with TRBD1. The germline V gene encodes CDR1 ENHRY and CDR2 SYGVKD. This CDR3 region has 14 residues. The ends lost 5 bases at V and 7 bases at J; junction bases unmatched: 6. CDR3 protein: CAISSGTGTEKLFF. In DNA, the CDR3 is TGTGCCATCAGTTCCGGGACAGGTACTGAAAAACTGTTTTTT.

V usage is TRBV4-1 and J usage is TRBJ2-7; 10 bases agree with TRBD1. V trimming: 3 bases; J trimming: 2 bases; junction bases outside the gene matches: 4. Per the germline V gene, CDR1 is MGHRA and CDR2 is YSYEKL. The CDR3 is 15 amino acids. The CDR3 bases are TGCGCCAGCAGCCACCGACAGGGGGCGGCCTACGAGCAGTACTTC. Amino acids: CASSHRQGAAYEQYF.

The CDR3 nucleotides read TGTGCCAGCAGTTTACTTAATCCGGGACTAGCGGGTGGCTCCTACAATGAGCAGTTCTTC. Amino acids: CASSLLNPGLAGGSYNEQFF. The rearrangement links TRBV27 to TRBJ2-1, with 12 bases aligning to TRBD2. CDR3 size: 20 residues. Germline V gene lookup returns CDR1 MNHEY and CDR2 SMNVEV (reference sequence). The junction had 11 bases not matched to a gene; V was cut back by 2 bases and J by 0 bases.

The chain carries TRBV9 and TRBJ1-2; a possible D gene is TRBD1 (6 bases). V gave up 3 bases and J gave up 0 bases, with 15 bases separating them. From germline, CDR1 is SGDLS and CDR2 YYNGEE. This CDR3 spans 16 amino acids. In DNA, the CDR3 is TGTGCCAGCAGCGCACAGGGACGCTTAACTAACTATGGCTACACCTTC. It specifies CASSAQGRLTNYGYTF.

This rearrangement joins TRBV27 to TRBJ2-5, with TRBD1 matching over 8 bases. The ends lost 6 bases at V and 4 bases at J; junction bases unmatched: 4. The CDR3 has 13 amino acids. CDR1 MNHEY and CDR2 SMNVEV come from the germline V gene (reference sequence). The CDR3 nucleotides read TGTGCCAGCAGACTGACAGGGGTAGAGACCCAGTACTTC. Translation: CASRLTGVETQYF.

The chain carries TRBV18 and TRBJ1-2; 8 nucleotides line up with TRBD1. Germline loops: CDR1 KGHSH, CDR2 LQKENI. This CDR3 contains 15 residues. V shed 5 bases and J 2 bases; nucleotides not matched to a gene: 7. The CDR3 sequence is CASSTTGALNYGYTF. For the CDR3, the DNA is TGTGCCAGCTCAACGACAGGGGCCTTAAACTATGGCTACACCTTC.

The rearrangement links TRBV10-3 to TRBJ2-7, with 10 bases lining up with TRBD2. J gave up 7 bases and V 6 bases, and 9 bases lay outside the gene matches. This CDR3 has 14 residues. Looked up from germline, CDR1 is ENHRY and CDR2 is SYGVKD. CDR3 region: CAIRASGGGREQYF. For the CDR3, the DNA is TGTGCCATCAGGGCTAGCGGGGGTGGAAGGGAGCAGTACTTC.

V is TRBV7-9 and J is TRBJ1-5; D uncertain. The germline V and J ends were trimmed by 5 bases and 4 bases, with 15 bases remaining between them. Per germline, CDR1 SEHNR and CDR2 FQNEAQ (reference sequence). CDR3 length: 15 amino acids. The CDR3 reads CASSARGGPNQPQHF. CDR3 in DNA: TGTGCCAGCAGCGCGCGCGGAGGACCTAATCAGCCCCAGCATTTT.